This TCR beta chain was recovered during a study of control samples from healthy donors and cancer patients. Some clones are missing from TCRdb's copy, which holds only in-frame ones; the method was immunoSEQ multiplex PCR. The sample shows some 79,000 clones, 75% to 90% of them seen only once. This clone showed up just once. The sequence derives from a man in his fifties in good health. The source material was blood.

In DNA form, the CDR3 reads TGTGCCACCAGTGATCGCGACGAAGGTGAAAAACTGTTTTTT. This encodes CATSDRDEGEKLFF. V usage is TRBV24-1 and J usage is TRBJ1-4, with no clear D. The CDR3 loop spans 14 amino acids. In germline, CDR1 is KGHDR, CDR2 SFDVKD. V dropped 3 bases and J dropped 7 bases, with 11 bases sitting between them.